This T cell receptor beta chain was profiled in a study of blood T cell repertoires in COVID-19. Study overall: Acute and convalescent COVID-19 samples came from the United States, Italy and Spain.

The CDR3 loop spans 16 amino acids. Trimming shortened V by 2 bases and J by 2 bases, and 10 bases separated the two germline ends. Germline CDR1 is SEHNR and CDR2 is FQNEAQ (reference sequence). The age range of participants was 18 to 89 years, with residence in about two dozen US areas. This table comes from immunoSEQ multiplex PCR, and its TCRdb copy is limited to in-frame clones, with some not included. The data show more than 150,000 clones, 82% seen once. Sequenced input: PBMCs or T cells enriched from blood (not recorded which). This sequence was found in a man aged 50 to 60 who had recovered from COVID-19. This chain joins TRBV7-9 and TRBJ1-6; perhaps TRBD1 as D (5 bases). DNA of the CDR3: TGTGCCAGCAGCTTATCGGGGGATGCCTATAATTCACCCCTCCACTTT. It translates to CASSLSGDAYNSPLHF.